Below, 28 T cell receptor beta chains from the same sample are listed, as sequenced in a study of T cell responses to AZD1222 COVID-19 vaccine. The protocol was immunoSEQ multiplex PCR, while the TCRdb copy is restricted to in-frame clones and leaves out a portion. The sample includes 99,000 or so clones, over 90% seen only once; the top ten take 4.5% to 5%. The source was peripheral blood, collected on day 0 of AZD1222 vaccination. These receptor sequences come from an adult in good health.

The gene calls are TRBV7-3 and TRBJ2-1; D could derive from TRBD1 or TRBD2 (5 bases each). V was clipped by 1 base and J by 5 bases, with 6 bases between them. Per the germline V gene, CDR1 is SGHTA and CDR2 is FQGTGA. CDR3 length: 13 residues. CDR3 in DNA: TGTGCCAGCAGCTTAAGGGGGAACAATGAGCAGTTCTTC. This codes for CASSLRGNNEQFF. The full variable domain, completed using reference TRBV7-3 and TRBJ2-1, is GAGVSQTPSNKVTEKGKYVELRCDPISGHTALYWYRQSLGQGPEFLIYFQGTGAADDSGLPNDRFFAVRPEGSVSTLKIQRTERGDSAVYLCASSLRGNNEQFFGPGTRLTVL.

This chain links TRBV6-5 with TRBJ1-2, with 11 bases identical to TRBD1. CDR1 is MNHEY and CDR2 is SVGAGI in the germline V gene. The V segment lost 5 bases and the J segment 7 bases; nucleotides outside the gene matches: 9. The CDR3 is made up of 15 amino acids. As DNA, the CDR3 is TGTGCCAGCAGTAGTTGGACAGGGGGCGTTCCTGGCTACACCTTC. This encodes CASSSWTGGVPGYTF.

This clone has just a few counts. The V and J genes are TRBV9 and TRBJ1-3; the match to TRBD1 covers 7 bases. The CDR3 has 14 amino acids. Germline CDR1 SGDLS, CDR2 YYNGEE. V lost 3 bases to trimming and J lost 4 bases; unmatched junction nucleotides: 4. As DNA, the CDR3 is TGTGCCAGCAGCGAAACAGGGGAAGGAAACACCATATATTTT. This sequence encodes CASSETGEGNTIYF.

This sequence joins TRBV7-2 and TRBJ1-2; TRBD1 might be the D (5 bases). The CDR3 loop spans 13 amino acids. V was pared by 5 bases and J by 6 bases, with 13 bases between. Germline V gives CDR1 SGHTA, CDR2 FQGNSA. The DNA for the CDR3 is TGTGCCAGCAGCCAGCCGGCAGGGAATGGCTACACCTTC. Protein: CASSQPAGNGYTF.

The V gene is TRBV4-2, the J gene TRBJ1-2, with a weak D call TRBD1 (5 bases). The V end was cut by 0 bases, the J end by 4 bases, with 12 bases between. Germline V CDR1 and CDR2: LGHNA, YNFKEQ. The CDR3 contains 15 residues. The CDR3 DNA reads as TGTGCCAGCAGCCAAGACGGAGACAGACGCTATGGCTACACCTTC. The encoded protein is CASSQDGDRRYGYTF.

The V gene is TRBV25-1, the J gene TRBJ2-3; D unresolved. Trimming took 3 bases from V and 5 from J, leaving 15 bases between them. The CDR3 is 15 amino acids. Germline lookup yields CDR1 MGHDK and CDR2 SYGVNS. This CDR3 is CASSESSSSEDTQYF. The CDR3 DNA follows: TGTGCCAGCAGTGAGTCCTCCTCATCGGAAGATACGCAGTATTTT.

This chain uses TRBV3-1 (or the pseudogene TRBV3-2) with TRBJ1-1; possible D gene TRBD1, 5 bases. Germline V CDR1 and CDR2: LGHDT, YNNKEL (reference sequence). Trimming shortened V by 8 bases and J by 1 base, and 5 bases separated the two germline ends. CDR3 size: 11 residues. The CDR3 DNA reads as TGTGCCAGCGGGGGGAACACTGAAGCTTTCTTT. This gives the protein CASGGNTEAFF.

This clone was found once. This chain links TRBV29-1 with TRBJ2-1; maybe TRBD1 (6 bases). The V end lost 6 bases, the J end lost 1 base, and 13 bases lay between the germline ends. Germline V gene sequence: CDR1 SQVTM, CDR2 ANQGSEA. There are 14 residues in the CDR3. The CDR3 protein is CSVDRFDSYNEQFF. The CDR3 DNA reads as TGCAGCGTAGACAGGTTCGATTCCTACAATGAGCAGTTCTTC.

A note on this clone: At the DNA level, this CDR3 is encoded by other sequences in the same sample as well. The chain couples TRBV3-1 (or the pseudogene TRBV3-2) to TRBJ1-2; no clear D gene. Per the germline V gene, CDR1 is LGHDT and CDR2 is YNNKEL (reference sequence). The V end was cut by 0 bases, the J end by 5 bases, with 4 bases between. CDR3 length: 12 amino acids. The DNA of the CDR3 is TGTGCCAGCAGCCAAGACAGATATGGCTACACCTTC. Protein product: CASSQDRYGYTF.

On this clone itself: Other DNA sequences in the same sample also yield this CDR3. The rearrangement uses TRBV18 and TRBJ1-1; D may be TRBD1 (5 bases). Germline V gene lookup returns CDR1 KGHSH and CDR2 LQKENI. This CDR3 has 15 amino acids. The V and J ends lost 3 bases and 1 base respectively, with 12 bases between them. The CDR3 reads CASSPGARRNTEAFF. The CDR3 nucleotides are TGTGCCAGCTCACCCGGGGCTCGGAGGAACACTGAAGCTTTCTTT.

V and J are TRBV19 and TRBJ2-2; TRBD1 or TRBD2 may be the D gene (6 bases each). This CDR3 has 15 residues. The V and J ends lost 3 bases and 3 bases respectively, with 11 bases between them. Germline V gene lookup returns CDR1 LNHDA and CDR2 SQIVND (reference sequence). In nucleotides, the CDR3 is TGTGCCAGTAGTATTTGGGGGGCCGACACCGGGGAGCTGTTTTTT. Amino acids: CASSIWGADTGELFF.

J is TRBJ1-1 and V is TRBV2; D not resolved. V lost 10 bases, J lost 7 bases, and 13 bases lay in between. The CDR3 loop spans 11 amino acids. Germline loops: CDR1 SNHLY, CDR2 FYNNEI. In nucleotides, the CDR3 is TGTGCCACCGACTCCCGGATTGAAGCTTTCTTT. This codes for CATDSRIEAFF.

This chain joins TRBV4-3 and TRBJ2-5; no clear D. CDR1 LGHNA and CDR2 YSLEER come from the germline V gene. Trimming removed 3 bases from V and 2 bases from J, with 10 bases in between. The CDR3 is 14 amino acids. Here the CDR3 reads CASSQGVGQETQYF. CDR3 DNA sequence: TGCGCCAGCAGCCAGGGTGTGGGTCAAGAGACCCAGTACTTC.

V and J are TRBV2 and TRBJ2-7; 10 positions agree with TRBD2. CDR1 is SNHLY, CDR2 FYNNEI, per germline. The trim removed 2 bases at V and 3 bases at J, leaving 4 bases unmatched. CDR3 length: 15 amino acids. DNA of the CDR3: TGTGCCAGCAGTGAACGGACTAGCGGAATCTACGAGCAGTACTTC. It codes for CASSERTSGIYEQYF.

The table lists this clone with a count of one. The J gene is TRBJ1-2, the V gene TRBV14, with a tentative D call TRBD1 (6 bases). CDR3 length equals 13 residues. Germline values: CDR1 SGHDN, CDR2 FVKESK. V dropped 4 bases and J dropped 10 bases, with 16 bases sitting between them. The CDR3 nucleotides read TGTGCCAGCAGCCGACAGGCGCGGGATGCCTACACCTTC. As protein: CASSRQARDAYTF.

The chain uses TRBV2 and TRBJ2-5, with D perhaps TRBD1 or TRBD2 (5 bases each). This CDR3 has 14 amino acids. The germline V gene has CDR1 SNHLY and CDR2 FYNNEI. Between the trimmed V and J ends, which lost 6 bases and 5 bases, there was a span of 16 bases. The chain's CDR3 is CASSLSLGVETQYF. CDR3 DNA: TGTGCCAGCAGCCTCTCCTTGGGGGTTGAGACCCAGTACTTC.

The chain is built from TRBV19 and TRBJ1-5; the D is unclear. V lost 2 bases to trimming and J lost 6 bases, with 8 bases between them. The CDR3 consists of 13 residues. Germline V gene data show CDR1 as LNHDA and CDR2 as SQIVND (reference sequence). Here the CDR3 reads CASSINIFQPQHF. In DNA, the CDR3 is TGTGCCAGTAGTATAAACATTTTTCAGCCCCAGCATTTT.

CDR3 sequence reads: CASSDRGRVNTEAFF. The DNA for the CDR3 is TGCGCCAGCAGCGACAGGGGCCGGGTGAACACTGAAGCTTTCTTT. The genes are TRBV4-1 and TRBJ1-1; 8 nucleotides agree with TRBD1. CDR1 MGHRA and CDR2 YSYEKL come from the germline V gene. V lost 5 bases and J lost 0; bases outside the gene matches: 5. The CDR3 is made up of 15 amino acids.

The rearrangement links TRBV5-1 to TRBJ2-6; D remains ambiguous. Trimming cost V 0 bases and J 0 bases, with 7 bases left between them. Germline V gene sequence: CDR1 SGHRS, CDR2 YFSETQ. This CDR3 spans 16 amino acids. CDR3 sequence (DNA): TGCGCCAGCAGCTTGGGACACAACTCTGGGGCCAACGTCCTGACTTTC. It yields the protein CASSLGHNSGANVLTF. The full variable domain, rest sourced from reference TRBV5-1 and TRBJ2-6, is KAGVTQTPRYLIKTRGQQVTLSCSPISGHRSVSWYQQTPGQGLQFLFEYFSETQRNKGNFPGRFSGRQFSNSRSEMNVSTLELGDSALYLCASSLGHNSGANVLTFGAGSRLTVL.

The chain joins TRBV11-2 to TRBJ1-1; tentatively, D is TRBD1 (6 bases). The germline V and J ends were trimmed by 4 bases and 3 bases, with 12 bases remaining between them. The CDR3 has 14 amino acids. The germline CDR1 and CDR2 sequences are SGHAT and FQNNGV. The CDR3 sequence is CASSSRDTHTEAFF. The CDR3, as DNA: TGTGCCAGCAGCTCCCGGGACACCCACACTGAAGCTTTCTTT. Using reference TRBV11-2 and TRBJ1-1 for the parts outside the CDR3, the full variable domain is EAGVAQSPRYKIIEKRQSVAFWCNPISGHATLYWYQQILGQGPKLLIQFQNNGVVDDSQLPKDRFSAERLKGVDSTLKIQPAKLEDSAVYLCASSSRDTHTEAFFGQGTRLTVV.

The V and J genes are TRBV19 and TRBJ2-7; D might be TRBD1 (6 bases). The CDR3 runs 13 residues. The V end was cut by 7 bases, the J end by 2 bases, with 12 bases between. Germline values: CDR1 LNHDA, CDR2 SQIVND (reference sequence). The CDR3 nucleotides read TGTGCCAGTAAGAGAACAGGGACCTACGAGCAGTACTTC. Protein: CASKRTGTYEQYF. The whole variable domain, remainder taken from reference TRBV19 and TRBJ2-7, is DGGITQSPKYLFRKEGQNVTLSCEQNLNHDAMYWYRQDPGQGLRLIYYSQIVNDFQKGDIAEGYSVSREKKESFPLTVTSAQKNPTAFYLCASKRTGTYEQYFGPGTRLTVT.

V gene TRBV12-3 or TRBV12-4 combines with J gene TRBJ2-1; D unclear. The germline V and J ends were trimmed by 3 bases and 5 bases, with 8 bases remaining between them. The length of the CDR3 is 13 residues. The CDR3 reads CASSFGRDNEQFF. Written as DNA, the CDR3 is TGTGCCAGCAGTTTTGGCAGAGACAATGAGCAGTTCTTC.

The rearrangement joins TRBV27 to TRBJ2-4, with 7 bases aligning to TRBD2. The CDR3 consists of 14 residues. Looked up from germline, CDR1 is MNHEY and CDR2 is SMNVEV (reference sequence). J was trimmed by 0 bases and V by 7 bases; bases with no gene match: 3. This CDR3 reads CASKRGGAKNIQYF. The CDR3 DNA sequence: TGTGCCAGCAAGCGGGGCGGAGCCAAAAACATTCAGTACTTC.

The CDR3 spells CASSLGGVRGNTIYF. DNA for the CDR3: TGTGCCAGCAGCTTAGGGGGAGTCAGAGGAAACACCATATATTTT. The chain links TRBV7-9 to TRBJ1-3, with unresolved D. Trimming stripped 1 base from V and 4 bases from J, with 11 bases between. The CDR3 length is 15 residues. Germline V lookup: CDR1 SEHNR, CDR2 FQNEAQ (reference sequence).

V is TRBV5-1 and J is TRBJ1-2, with D perhaps TRBD1 (5 bases). From germline, CDR1 is SGHRS and CDR2 YFSETQ. The CDR3 covers 14 residues. Trimming took off 3 bases at V and 4 bases at J, with 13 bases between the two ends. The CDR3, as DNA: TGCGCCAGCAGCTACGGGACGACTAGCTATGGCTACACCTTC. It is translated as CASSYGTTSYGYTF.

The V call is TRBV4-1, the J call TRBJ2-7, with TRBD2 matching 12 bases. The CDR3 has 17 amino acids. CDR1 is MGHRA, CDR2 YSYEKL, per germline. J lost 3 bases, V lost 4 bases, and 10 bases had no gene match. The CDR3 DNA reads as TGCGCCAGCAGCCTACGCCTAGCGGGAGGGGTCTACTACGAGCAGTACTTC. As protein: CASSLRLAGGVYYEQYF.

The chain combines TRBV19 with TRBJ1-5; weak D call: TRBD1 (5 bases). V was trimmed by 7 bases and J by 1 base, leaving 11 bases between them. Germline V gives CDR1 LNHDA, CDR2 SQIVND (reference sequence). The CDR3 is 14 residues long. The CDR3 reads CASIGGNSNQPQHF. In DNA, the CDR3 is TGTGCCAGTATTGGGGGGAACAGCAATCAGCCCCAGCATTTT.

CDR3 bases: TGTGCCAGCAGTTTGGGGGACAGGTCGTTAGAGGGCTACACCTTC. Translation: CASSLGDRSLEGYTF. This chain uses TRBV28 with TRBJ1-2, with 8 bases identical to TRBD1. The CDR3 length is 15 residues. CDR1 and CDR2 from the germline V gene are MDHEN and SYDVKM. After removal of 3 bases from V and 8 bases from J, the junction contained 11 bases not matched to a gene.